The 7 T cell receptor beta chains below come from one sample, sequenced in a study of T cells in Graves' hyperthyroidism and ophthalmopathy. Amplification of TCR beta CDR3 regions was performed using RNA transcripts as template. In the first-round RT-PCR of the TCR CDR3, the HTBI primer set was used. In TCRdb, the multiplex PCR reads were re-called with MiXCR into one record per CDR3 protein. The repertoire has roughly 600,000 distinct CDR3 sequences, around 15% of them found once; the top ten carry 9.5% to 15%. Sequenced material: blood. All receptors come from a woman aged 45-65 years with Graves' ophthalmopathy.

This clonotype was counted a few times. CDR3 DNA sequence: TGTGCCAGCTCACCACTTGAGGATCAGCCCCAGCATTTT. This gives the protein CASSPLEDQPQHF. The V gene is TRBV18, the J gene TRBJ1-5; D ambiguous. From germline, CDR1 is KGHSH and CDR2 LQKENI. There are 13 residues in the CDR3. Trimming took 1 base from V and 5 from J, leaving 6 bases between them.

This clonotype was observed many times. V gene TRBV2 combines with J gene TRBJ2-1; TRBD2 matches at 7 bases. This CDR3 contains 18 residues. Losses at the gene ends were 1 base for V and 2 bases for J; bases not matched to a gene: 11. Germline V lookup: CDR1 SNHLY, CDR2 FYNNEI. This chain's CDR3 is CASSEGISREIAYNEQFF. In DNA, the CDR3 is TGTGCCAGCAGTGAAGGTATTTCGCGGGAGATCGCCTACAATGAGCAGTTCTTC.

V and J are TRBV4-1 and TRBJ2-7, with a possible D match to TRBD1 (6 bases). Between the trimmed V and J ends, which lost 2 bases and 6 bases, there was a span of 20 bases. The CDR3 covers 16 residues. Germline lookup yields CDR1 MGHRA and CDR2 YSYEKL. Written as DNA, the CDR3 is TGCGCCAGCAGCCAACTAGGGACACTCTCTATGGCCGAGCAGTACTTC. This sequence encodes CASSQLGTLSMAEQYF.

This clonotype has only a few counts. The rearrangement uses TRBV7-9 and TRBJ1-4, with unresolved D. Germline loops: CDR1 SEHNR, CDR2 FQNEAQ (reference sequence). Trimming left V 4 bases short and J 4 bases short, with 13 bases between. The CDR3 is made up of 15 amino acids. The CDR3 DNA reads as TGTGCCAGCAGCTCGGCGGGTGGATTTAATGAAAAACTGTTTTTT. Translation gives CASSSAGGFNEKLFF.

The sample holds a few counts of this clonotype. The rearrangement links TRBV7-3 to TRBJ2-7, with TRBD1 matching 9 bases. The CDR3 covers 15 residues. V dropped 2 bases and J dropped 11; count of bases not matched to a gene: 13. Germline V gene data show CDR1 as SGHTA and CDR2 as FQGTGA. The DNA for the CDR3 is TGTGCCAGCAGCTTAGGGCCCGGACAGGGGAACAAGAAGTACTTC. Protein: CASSLGPGQGNKKYF.

This clonotype was counted a few times. This CDR3 reads CASSLATFEQYF. Here the CDR3 DNA reads TGTGCCAGCAGCCTTGCGACCTTCGAGCAGTACTTC. V gene TRBV7-9 combines with J gene TRBJ2-7, with D uncertain. Germline assignment: CDR1 SEHNR and CDR2 FQNEAQ (reference sequence). V shed 5 bases and J shed 6 bases, with 11 bases lying between them. The CDR3 runs to 12 residues. The full variable domain, in which reference TRBV7-9 and TRBJ2-7 provide the parts outside the CDR3, is DTGVSQNPRHKITKRGQNVTFRCDPISEHNRLYWYRQTLGQGPEFLTYFQNEAQLEKSRLLSDRFSAERPKGSFSTLEIQRTEQGDSAMYLCASSLATFEQYFGPGTRLTVT.

This clonotype has at least ten counts. V is TRBV20-1 and J is TRBJ2-7, with unresolved D. CDR3 length equals 15 residues. CDR1 DFQATT and CDR2 SNEGSKA come from the germline V gene (reference sequence). V gave up 3 bases and J gave up 3 bases, with 18 bases separating them. The CDR3 DNA follows: TGCAGTGCTAGTTCCCGAGAGAGAACCCACTACGAGCAGTACTTC. As protein: CSASSRERTHYEQYF.